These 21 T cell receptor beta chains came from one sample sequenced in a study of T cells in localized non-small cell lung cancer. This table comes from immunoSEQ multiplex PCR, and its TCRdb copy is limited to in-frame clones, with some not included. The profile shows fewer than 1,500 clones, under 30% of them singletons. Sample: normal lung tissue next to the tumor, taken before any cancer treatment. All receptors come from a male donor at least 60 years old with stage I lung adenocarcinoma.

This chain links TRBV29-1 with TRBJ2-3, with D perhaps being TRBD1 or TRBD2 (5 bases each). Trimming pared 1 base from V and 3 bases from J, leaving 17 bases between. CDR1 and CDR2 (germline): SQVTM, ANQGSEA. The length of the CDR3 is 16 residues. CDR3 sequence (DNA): TGCAGCGTTGAAGGTGCGGGCGGACAACTAACAGATACGCAGTATTTT. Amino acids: CSVEGAGGQLTDTQYF.

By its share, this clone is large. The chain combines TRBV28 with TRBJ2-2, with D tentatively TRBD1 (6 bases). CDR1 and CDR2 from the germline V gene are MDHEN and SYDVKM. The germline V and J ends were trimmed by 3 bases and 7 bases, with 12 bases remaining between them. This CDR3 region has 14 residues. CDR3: CASSFRGKVGELFF. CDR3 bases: TGTGCCAGCAGTTTTAGGGGGAAGGTCGGGGAGCTGTTTTTT.

CDR3 nucleotides: TGCAGCGTGCCTGGGGGTGACACTGAAGCTTTCTTT. Its protein product is CSVPGGDTEAFF. The chain couples TRBV29-1 to TRBJ1-1, with D maybe TRBD1 (5 bases). Trimming took off 6 bases at V and 3 bases at J, with 11 bases between the two ends. In germline, CDR1 is SQVTM, CDR2 ANQGSEA. The CDR3 is made up of 12 amino acids.

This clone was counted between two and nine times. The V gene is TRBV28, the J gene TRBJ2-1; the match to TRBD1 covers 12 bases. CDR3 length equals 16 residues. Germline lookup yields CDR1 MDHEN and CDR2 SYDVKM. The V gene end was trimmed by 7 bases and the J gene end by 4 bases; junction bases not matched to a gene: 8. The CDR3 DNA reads TGTGCCAGCACCGGGACAGGGGGCTTTGTTTACAATGAGCAGTTCTTC. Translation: CASTGTGGFVYNEQFF.

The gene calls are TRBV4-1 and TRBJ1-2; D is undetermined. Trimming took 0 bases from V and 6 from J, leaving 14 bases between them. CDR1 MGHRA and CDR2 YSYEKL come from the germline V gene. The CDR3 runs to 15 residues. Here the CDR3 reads CASSQEFGPVDGYTF. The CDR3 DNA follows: TGCGCCAGCAGCCAAGAATTCGGACCCGTGGATGGCTACACCTTC.

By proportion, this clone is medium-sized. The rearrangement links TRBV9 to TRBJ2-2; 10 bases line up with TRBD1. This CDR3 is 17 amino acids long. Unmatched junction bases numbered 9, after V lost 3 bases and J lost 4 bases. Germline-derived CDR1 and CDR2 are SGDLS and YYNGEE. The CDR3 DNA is TGTGCCAGCAGCGCCCACCCGGGACAGGGGTTCACCGGGGAGCTGTTTTTT. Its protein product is CASSAHPGQGFTGELFF.

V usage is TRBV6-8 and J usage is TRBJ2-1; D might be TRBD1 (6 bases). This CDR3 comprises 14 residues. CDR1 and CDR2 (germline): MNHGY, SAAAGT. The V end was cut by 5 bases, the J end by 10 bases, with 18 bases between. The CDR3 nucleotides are TGTGCCAGCAGTCCAGTCGACAGGAGAAAAGAGCAGTTCTTC. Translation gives CASSPVDRRKEQFF.

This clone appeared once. The CDR3 DNA reads as TGCGCCAGCAGCTTGGCCTTCGGGGTCACTGAAGCTTTCTTT. This codes for CASSLAFGVTEAFF. The chain is built from TRBV5-1 and TRBJ1-1; D is undetermined. This CDR3 region has 14 residues. Trimming removed 0 bases from V and 4 bases from J, with 10 bases in between. Germline V lookup: CDR1 SGHRS, CDR2 YFSETQ. The whole variable domain, remainder taken from reference TRBV5-1 and TRBJ1-1, is KAGVTQTPRYLIKTRGQQVTLSCSPISGHRSVSWYQQTPGQGLQFLFEYFSETQRNKGNFPGRFSGRQFSNSRSEMNVSTLELGDSALYLCASSLAFGVTEAFFGQGTRLTVV.

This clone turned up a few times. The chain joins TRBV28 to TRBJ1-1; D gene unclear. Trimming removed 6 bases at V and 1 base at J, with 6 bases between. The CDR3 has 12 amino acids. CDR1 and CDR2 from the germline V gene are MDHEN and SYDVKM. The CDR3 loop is CASRRQNTEAFF. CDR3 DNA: TGTGCCAGCAGGCGCCAGAACACTGAAGCTTTCTTT. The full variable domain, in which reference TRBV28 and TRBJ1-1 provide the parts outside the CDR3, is DVKVTQSSRYLVKRTGEKVFLECVQDMDHENMFWYRQDPGLGLRLIYFSYDVKMKEKGDIPEGYSVSREKKERFSLILESASTNQTSMYLCASRRQNTEAFFGQGTRLTVV.

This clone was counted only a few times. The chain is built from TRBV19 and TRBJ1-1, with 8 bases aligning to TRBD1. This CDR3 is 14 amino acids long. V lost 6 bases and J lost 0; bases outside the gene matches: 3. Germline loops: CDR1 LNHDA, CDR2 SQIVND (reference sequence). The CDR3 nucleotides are TGTGCCAGTAGGGACAGGGCCATGAACACTGAAGCTTTCTTT. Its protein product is CASRDRAMNTEAFF.

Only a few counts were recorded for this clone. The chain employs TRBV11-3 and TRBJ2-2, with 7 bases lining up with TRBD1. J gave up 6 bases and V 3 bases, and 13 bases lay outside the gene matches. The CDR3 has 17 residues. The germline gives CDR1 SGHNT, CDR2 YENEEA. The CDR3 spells CASSLFTTGEKAGELFF. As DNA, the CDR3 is TGTGCCAGCAGCTTGTTCACAACAGGGGAAAAGGCCGGGGAGCTGTTTTTT.

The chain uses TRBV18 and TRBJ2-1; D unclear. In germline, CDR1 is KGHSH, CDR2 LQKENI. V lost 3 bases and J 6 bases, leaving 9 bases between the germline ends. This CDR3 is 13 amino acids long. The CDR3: CASSPGKRNEQFF. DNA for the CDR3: TGTGCCAGCTCACCGGGGAAACGCAATGAGCAGTTCTTC. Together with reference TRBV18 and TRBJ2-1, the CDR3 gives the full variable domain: NAGVMQNPRHLVRRRGQEARLRCSPMKGHSHVYWYRQLPEEGLKFMVYLQKENIIDESGMPKERFSAEFPKEGPSILRIQQVVRGDSAAYFCASSPGKRNEQFFGPGTRLTVL.

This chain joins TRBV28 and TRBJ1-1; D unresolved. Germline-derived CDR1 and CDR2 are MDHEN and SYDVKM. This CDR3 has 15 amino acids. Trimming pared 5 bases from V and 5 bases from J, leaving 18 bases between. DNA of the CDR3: TGTGCCAGCAGTACCCCGGACCACCCGGGGACTGAAGCTTTCTTT. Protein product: CASSTPDHPGTEAFF. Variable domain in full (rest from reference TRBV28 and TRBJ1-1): DVKVTQSSRYLVKRTGEKVFLECVQDMDHENMFWYRQDPGLGLRLIYFSYDVKMKEKGDIPEGYSVSREKKERFSLILESASTNQTSMYLCASSTPDHPGTEAFFGQGTRLTVV.

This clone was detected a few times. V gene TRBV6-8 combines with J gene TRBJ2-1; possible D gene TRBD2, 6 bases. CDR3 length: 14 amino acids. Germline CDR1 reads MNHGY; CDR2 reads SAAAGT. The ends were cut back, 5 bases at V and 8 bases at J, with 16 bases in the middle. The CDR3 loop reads CASSPWDWQDEQFF. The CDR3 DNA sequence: TGTGCCAGCAGTCCCTGGGACTGGCAGGATGAGCAGTTCTTC.

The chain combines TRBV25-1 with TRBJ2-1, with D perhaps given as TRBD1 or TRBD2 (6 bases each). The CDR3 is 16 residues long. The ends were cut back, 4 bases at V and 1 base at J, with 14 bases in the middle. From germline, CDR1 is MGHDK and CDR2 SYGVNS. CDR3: CASSATRGVSYNEQFF. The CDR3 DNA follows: TGTGCCAGCAGTGCCACTAGGGGGGTTTCCTACAATGAGCAGTTCTTC. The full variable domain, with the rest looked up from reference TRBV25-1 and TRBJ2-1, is EADIYQTPRYLVIGTGKKITLECSQTMGHDKMYWYQQDPGMELHLIHYSYGVNSTEKGDLSSESTVSRIRTEHFPLTLESARPSHTSQYLCASSATRGVSYNEQFFGPGTRLTVL.

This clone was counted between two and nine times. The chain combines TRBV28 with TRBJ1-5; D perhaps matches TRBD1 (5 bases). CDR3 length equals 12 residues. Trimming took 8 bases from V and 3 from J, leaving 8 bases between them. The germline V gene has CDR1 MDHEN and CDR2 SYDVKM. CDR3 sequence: CASRDANQPQHF. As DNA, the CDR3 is TGTGCCAGCCGGGACGCCAATCAGCCCCAGCATTTT.

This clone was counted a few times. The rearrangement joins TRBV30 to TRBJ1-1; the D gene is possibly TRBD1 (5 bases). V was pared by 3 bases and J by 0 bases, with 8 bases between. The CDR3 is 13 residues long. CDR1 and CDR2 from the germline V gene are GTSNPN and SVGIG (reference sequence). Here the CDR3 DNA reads TGTGCCTGGAGGGGGGAGATGAACACTGAAGCTTTCTTT. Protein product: CAWRGEMNTEAFF.

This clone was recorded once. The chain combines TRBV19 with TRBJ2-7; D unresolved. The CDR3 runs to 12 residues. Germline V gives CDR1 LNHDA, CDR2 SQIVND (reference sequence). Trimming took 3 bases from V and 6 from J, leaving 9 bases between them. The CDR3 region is CASSIGRSEQYF. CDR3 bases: TGTGCCAGTAGTATCGGCAGGAGCGAGCAGTACTTC.

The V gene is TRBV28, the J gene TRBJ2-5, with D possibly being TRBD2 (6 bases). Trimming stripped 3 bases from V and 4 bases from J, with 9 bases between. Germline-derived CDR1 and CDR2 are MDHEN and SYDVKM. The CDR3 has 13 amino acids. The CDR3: CASSFRGIETQYF. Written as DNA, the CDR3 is TGTGCCAGCAGTTTTCGCGGGATAGAGACCCAGTACTTC.

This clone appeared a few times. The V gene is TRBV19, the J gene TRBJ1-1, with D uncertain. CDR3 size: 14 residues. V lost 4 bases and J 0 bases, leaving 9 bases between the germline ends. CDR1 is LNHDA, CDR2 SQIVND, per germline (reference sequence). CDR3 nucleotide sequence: TGTGCCAGTAGTAAATACGGGGTGAACACTGAAGCTTTCTTT. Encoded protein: CASSKYGVNTEAFF.

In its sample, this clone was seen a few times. The CDR3 reads CASSKASLAVSGELFF. CDR3 sequence (DNA): TGTGCCAGCAGTAAAGCTAGTTTGGCCGTATCCGGGGAGCTGTTTTTT. The chain combines TRBV6-8 with TRBJ2-2; the D is unclear. Germline V gene lookup returns CDR1 MNHGY and CDR2 SAAAGT. The CDR3 runs to 16 residues. The V and J ends lost 5 bases and 6 bases respectively, with 19 bases between them.